Sequencing of this T cell receptor (beta chain) was carried out in a study of beta chain features in type 1 diabetes listed by TCRdb under 2018. Broadly, across the study: Patients and healthy donors did not differ in mean age, gender distribution, total cell number or subset yield. Across all samples, about 110 million sorted cells were examined, and cell number per subset correlated strongly with RNA yield. In the study, TCRB repertoires of sorted circulating CD4+ T cell subsets from recently diagnosed type 1 diabetes patients were compared with those of matched healthy donors. Whereas all 30 or so donors provided naive and central memory subsets, regulatory and stem cell-like memory subsets were isolated from just 8 patients and roughly 8 healthy donors.

General study outcomes and caveats: In all four CD4+ subsets, TCRB CDR3 length was moderately but significantly shorter in type 1 diabetes patients. Naive, central memory and regulatory TCRB repertoires appeared to be more alike among patients than among healthy donors. Shorter templates might have been favored by PCR, but patient and control samples were amplified and corrected together, so both groups would have been affected equally by any skew. HLA sub-analyses involved small numbers of individuals, so any influence of HLA type on TCRB rearrangement remained unresolved. Because cDNA was sequenced instead of genomic DNA, activated cells with high expression could be over-represented, although the groups did not differ in activation or CD3 levels. Patients with type 1 diabetes made fewer insertions and deleted more nucleotides at VDJ recombination sites, implying thymic rearrangement abnormalities.

Each donor gave one peripheral blood draw, averaging about 100 mL, which was collected into heparinised tubes. A BD FACSAria II and a panel including CD45RO, CCR7, CD25, CD127, CD95 and CD27 were used to sort naive, central memory, regulatory and stem cell-like memory CD4+ T cells. Every sorted population had a purity above 95%. PBMCs were separated immediately by Lymphoprep density gradient centrifugation and were stained directly, without being cultured. So that batch effects would be minimized, each experiment stained and sorted samples in pairs, pairing one healthy donor with one patient. According to the germline V gene, CDR1 reads SGHAT and CDR2 reads FQNNGV. Its CDR3 holds 15 amino acids, cysteine through phenylalanine. Here the CDR3 DNA is all that survives: 45 bases in frame from base 1. There are a few counts of this clone. Its antigen is still unknown. At one boundary the junction diverges from the germline segment, which might be a read error.

The High Capacity cDNA Reverse Transcription Kit was used to reverse transcribe all of the isolated RNA, meaning that expressed TCRB transcripts were what got sequenced. Deep immunoSEQ sequencing was performed on naive, central memory and regulatory T cell samples, with an average of about 3.57 million total reads per sample. Sorted cells were lysed in RLT buffer, and RNA was extracted using DNase-treated RNeasy Micro or Mini kits according to cell number. To prevent cross-contamination, every cell subset was processed on its own, while patient and healthy donor samples were processed together. The immunoSEQ multiplex PCR was used to amplify TCRB sequences from cDNA, yielding 87-bp fragments that span the CDR3 region. Sequencing of the amplicons was performed on the Illumina HiSeq platform. Under the source paper's analysis protocol: PCR bias was corrected computationally using synthetic template baselines, and reads within Hamming distance 2 were collapsed, with unmergeable singletons discarded. By aligning reads against IMGT, V, D and J genes, CDR3 length, and insertions or deletions at six rearrangement sites were assigned. Within each subset, clonotype counts were normalized to sorted cell number, after which true diversity and Gini coefficients were computed with the tcR R package. The overlap coefficient, calculated on TCRB nucleotide sequences, was used to quantify repertoire sharing. Out-of-frame TCRB sequences from naive cells were analyzed to stand in for the pre-selection repertoire. The table was pulled from immuneACCESS by TCRdb, which kept in-frame rearrangements only. Such tables lose some clones; where checked, under half of the loss comes from unresolved V genes, and the rest has no known cause. D and trimming come from the DNA, and the V and J calls and clone size come from that table. In this sample the table shows 860,000 or so clones, roughly a sixth of which occur a single time. 0.02% to 0.025% of the sample rests with the top ten.

The rearranged chain carries TRBV11-2 and TRBJ2-7; a tentative D call is TRBD2 (5 bases match). The sample was naive CD4+ T cells from blood. The sample's cell subset or site, from its label and the paper: true naive CD4+ T cells. The sequence derives from a woman under 30 in good health. The CDR3 reads as follows: CASSQEGGLIYEQYF. The DNA is as follows: TGCGCCAGCAGCCAAGAAGGCGGGCTAATCTACGAGCAGTACTTC. This CDR3, with the reference TRBV11-2 and TRBJ2-7 proteins standing in past its ends, gives the full variable domain EAGVAQSPRYKIIEKRQSVAFWCNPISGHATLYWYQQILGQGPKLLIQFQNNGVVDDSQLPKDRFSAERLKGVDSTLKIQPAKLEDSAVYLCASSQEGGLIYEQYFGPGTRLTVT.